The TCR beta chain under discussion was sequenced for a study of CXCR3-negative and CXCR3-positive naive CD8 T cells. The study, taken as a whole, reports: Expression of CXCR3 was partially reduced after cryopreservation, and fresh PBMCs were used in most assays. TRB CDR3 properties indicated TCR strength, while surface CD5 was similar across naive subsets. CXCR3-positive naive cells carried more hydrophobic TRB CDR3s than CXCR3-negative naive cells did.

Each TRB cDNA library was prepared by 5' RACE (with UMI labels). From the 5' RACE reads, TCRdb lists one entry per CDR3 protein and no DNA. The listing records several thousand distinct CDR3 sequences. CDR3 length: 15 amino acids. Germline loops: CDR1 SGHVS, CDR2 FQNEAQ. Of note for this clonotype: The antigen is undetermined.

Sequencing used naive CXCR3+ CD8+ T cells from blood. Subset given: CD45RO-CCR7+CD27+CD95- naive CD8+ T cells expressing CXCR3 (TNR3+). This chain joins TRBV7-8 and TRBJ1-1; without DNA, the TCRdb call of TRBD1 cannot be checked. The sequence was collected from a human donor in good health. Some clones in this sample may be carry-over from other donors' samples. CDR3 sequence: CASSWDREGNTEAFF.